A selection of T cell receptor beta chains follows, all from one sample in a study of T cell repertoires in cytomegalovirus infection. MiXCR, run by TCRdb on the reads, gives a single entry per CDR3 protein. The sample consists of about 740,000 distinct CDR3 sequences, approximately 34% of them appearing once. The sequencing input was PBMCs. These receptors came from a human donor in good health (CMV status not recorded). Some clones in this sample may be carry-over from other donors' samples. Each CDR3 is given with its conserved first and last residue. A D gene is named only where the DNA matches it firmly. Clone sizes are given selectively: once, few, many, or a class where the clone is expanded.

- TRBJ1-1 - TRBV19 TGTGCCAGTAGAGGAAGAGACACTGAAGCTTTCTTT CASRGRDTEAFF
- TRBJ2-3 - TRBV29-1 TGCAGCGTTGGTCGTGGTAGCGGAGTAACCACAGATACGCAGTATTTT CSVGRGSGVTTDTQYF
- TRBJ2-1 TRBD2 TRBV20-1 TGCAGTGCTAGAGACGTGAGGACTAGCGGATACAATGAGCAGTTCTTC CSARDVRTSGYNEQFF
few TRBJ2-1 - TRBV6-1 TGTGCCAGCAGAATTATACAGGGTTACAATGAGCAGTTCTTC CASRIIQGYNEQFF
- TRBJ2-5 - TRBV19 TGTGCCAGTAGTATGGTCGGAGGGGTCGAGACCCAGTACTTC CASSMVGGVETQYF
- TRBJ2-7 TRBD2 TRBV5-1 TGCGCCAGCAGCGGGGGACTAGCGGGAGCCGACGAGCAGTACTTC CASSGGLAGADEQYF
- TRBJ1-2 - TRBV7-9 TGTGCCAGCGTCGGTTATGGCTACACCTTC CASVGYGYTF
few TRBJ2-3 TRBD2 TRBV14 TGTGCCAGCAGCCAATACGGGGGCGGGAGGAAAACAGATACGCAGTATTTT CASSQYGGGRKTDTQYF
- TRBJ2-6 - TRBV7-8 TGTGCCATCCCTGAGCATACCAACGTCCTGACTTTC CAIPEHTNVLTF
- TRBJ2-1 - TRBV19 TGTGCCAGTAGTATATGGACTATCTCGGCTAGTGAGCAGTTCTTC CASSIWTISASEQFF
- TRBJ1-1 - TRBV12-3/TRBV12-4 TGTGCCAGCAGTTTAGCCCTTTCCTCGGCAGGGAAGGATGTTGAAGCTTTCTTT CASSLALSSAGKDVEAFF
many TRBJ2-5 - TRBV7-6 TGTGCCAGCAGCTCCTCGACAGGACAAGAGACCCAGTACTTC CASSSSTGQETQYF
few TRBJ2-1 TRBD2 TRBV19 TGTGCCAGTAGTATAGGCCGGGCTAGCGGGGGAGTTTATGAGCAGTTCTTC CASSIGRASGGVYEQFF
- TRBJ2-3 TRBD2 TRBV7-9 TGTGCCAGCAGCGAGGGACTAGCAGGAGATACGCAGTATTTT CASSEGLAGDTQYF
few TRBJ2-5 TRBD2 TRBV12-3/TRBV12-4 TGTGCCAGCAGACTAGCGGGGGCCGGGGAGACCCAGTACTTC CASRLAGAGETQYF
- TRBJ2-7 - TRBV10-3 TGTGCCATCCTAGTGGTCCAGCCTGAGTCTTACGAGCAGTACTTC CAILVVQPESYEQYF
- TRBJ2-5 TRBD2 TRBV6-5 TGTGCCAGCAGACCGGACGGGCTAGCGGGGGAGACCCAGTACTTC CASRPDGLAGETQYF
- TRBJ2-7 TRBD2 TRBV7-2 TGTGCCAGCAGTCGTGATGGCGGGGGGGCTGAGGAGCAGTACTTC CASSRDGGGAEEQYF
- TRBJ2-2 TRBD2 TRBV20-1 TGCAGTGCGTGGAGAGCGGGGAACACCGGGGAGCTGTTATTT CSAWRAGNTGELLF
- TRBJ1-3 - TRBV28 TGTGCCAGCAGTCCCCTCGCGTATTCTGGAAACACCATATATTTT CASSPLAYSGNTIYF
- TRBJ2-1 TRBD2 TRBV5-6 TGTGCCAGCAGCTCTCTATTAACCACCGGGACTATATACAATGAGCAGTTCTTC CASSSLLTTGTIYNEQFF
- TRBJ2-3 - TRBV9 TGTGCCAGCAGCCATTGGGAAGATACGCAGTATTTT CASSHWEDTQYF
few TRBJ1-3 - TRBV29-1 TGCAGCGGCCTACAGGGCCCTGGAAACACCATATATTTT CSGLQGPGNTIYF
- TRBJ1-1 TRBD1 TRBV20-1 TGCAGTGCTCTCAGGGACAGAATGAACACTGAAGCTTTCTTT CSALRDRMNTEAFF
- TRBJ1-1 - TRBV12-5 TGTGCTAGTGGTCTGACGGTGGAAAGAGCTTTCTTT CASGLTVERAFF
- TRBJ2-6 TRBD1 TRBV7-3 TGTGCCAACAGCTCCCTGGGACAGGGTATGGGGGGGGCCAACGTCCTGACTTTC CANSSLGQGMGGANVLTF
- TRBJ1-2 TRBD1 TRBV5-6 TGTGCCAGCAGCTTGGCCCGACAGGGTACAGGCTACACCTTC CASSLARQGTGYTF
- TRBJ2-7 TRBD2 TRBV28 TGTGCCAGCAGTTTACTAGCGGGGGAGGAAGAGCAGTACTTC CASSLLAGEEEQYF
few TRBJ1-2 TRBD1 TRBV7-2 TGTGCCAGCAGCTTAAGCACAGGGGCCGAATACTATGGCTACACCTTC CASSLSTGAEYYGYTF
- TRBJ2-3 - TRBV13 TGTGCCAGCAGCCAAAAACGGGGTTTAAGCACAGATACGCAGTATTTT CASSQKRGLSTDTQYF
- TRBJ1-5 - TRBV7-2 TGTGCCAGCAGCTTAGGGTTAGATCAGCCCCAGCCTTTT CASSLGLDQPQPF
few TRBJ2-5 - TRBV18 TGTGCCAGCTCACCAGGCGGGCGGGAGACCCAGTACTTC CASSPGGRETQYF
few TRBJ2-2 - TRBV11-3 TGTGCCAGCAGCGTAAATCGCAGGGGGGGGGACACCGGGGAGCTGTTTTTT CASSVNRRGGDTGELFF
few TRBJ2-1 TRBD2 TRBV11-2 TGTGCCAGCAGCTTAGGCCCCAGCGGGGGCTCCTACAATGAGCAGTTCTTC CASSLGPSGGSYNEQFF
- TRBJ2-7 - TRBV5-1 TGCGCCAGCAGCTTGGGCTGGGACGTAACTTCCTACGAGCAGTACTTC CASSLGWDVTSYEQYF
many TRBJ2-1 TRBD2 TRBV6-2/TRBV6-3 TGTGCCAGCAGCCGACTAGCGGAGAAGGCTGAGCAGTTCTTC CASSRLAEKAEQFF